This T cell receptor (delta chain) was sequenced during a study of gamma-delta T cells after stem cell transplantation. TCRdb ran CATT on the RT-PCR reads. The sample contains some 16,000 delta-chain clones, about 8.5% of which appear only once. CDR3 size: 20 residues. The V end was cut by 3 bases, the J end by 0 bases, with 28 bases between. Germline CDR1 and CDR2: GEAIGNYY and EKD. Sequencing used gamma-delta T cells. The origin of this receptor is a human donor. It is not recorded whose cells these are; they may come from a transplant donor. This sequence joins TRDV2 and TRDJ1; D is ambiguous. The CDR3 protein is CACDASNCGPGDWYTDKLIF. The CDR3 DNA is TGTGCCTGTGACGCCAGTAACTGCGGCCCTGGAGATTGGTACACCGATAAACTCATCTTT.